This TCR beta chain derives from a study of blood T cell repertoires in COVID-19. The overall study: The samples span acute and convalescent COVID-19 from the United States, Italy and Spain. PBMCs, B-cell-depleted T cells, or T cells provided the cDNA or gDNA that made up the material.

The study assigned cohorts using participant-reported clinical history. Clones were read by immunoSEQ multiplex PCR, and TCRdb kept only the in-frame ones, dropping some. The table records about 300,000 clones, more than 75% of them present only once. This CDR3 is 14 amino acids long. The trim removed 2 bases at V and 5 bases at J, leaving 4 bases unmatched. Germline CDR1 reads SGHNT; CDR2 reads YENEEA. The clonotype was recovered from a man aged 30-40 years who had recovered from COVID-19. The source material was PBMCs or T cells enriched from blood (not recorded which). The gene calls are TRBV11-3 and TRBJ2-7, with 9 bases fitting TRBD2. The CDR3 sequence: CASSLTGLANEQYF. The CDR3 nucleotides read TGTGCCAGCAGCTTAACCGGACTAGCGAACGAGCAGTACTTC.